Presented here are 21 T cell receptor beta chains from one specimen sequenced in a study of blood T cell repertoires in COVID-19. Using immunoSEQ multiplex PCR, the repertoire was profiled, and TCRdb retains in-frame clones only, with some absent. The table shows 220,000 or so clones, with more than 70% occurring only once. The specimen sequenced was PBMCs or T cells enriched from blood (not recorded which). Receptors originate from a woman between 50 and 59 years old who had recovered from COVID-19.

The V gene is TRBV6-2 or TRBV6-3, the J gene TRBJ1-1, with D perhaps TRBD1 (5 bases). The CDR3 has 16 residues. Germline CDR1 reads MNHEY; CDR2 reads SVGEGT. Trimming pared 6 bases from V and 0 bases from J, leaving 17 bases between. This CDR3 reads CASSRVVTAMNTEAFF. DNA for the CDR3: TGTGCCAGCAGCCGAGTAGTGACAGCTATGAACACTGAAGCTTTCTTT.

This clone was observed once. The chain employs TRBV24-1 and TRBJ2-1, with 7 nucleotides matching TRBD2. Germline values: CDR1 KGHDR, CDR2 SFDVKD. The CDR3 has 14 amino acids. Unmatched junction bases numbered 15, after V lost 12 bases and J lost 8 bases. The CDR3 bases are TGTGCCCCTTTAAGTGGGGAGGGCAAGGATGAGCAGTTCTTC. Translated: CAPLSGEGKDEQFF.

This clone appeared a single time. The CDR3 spells CASSIVLGQGAHEQFF. CDR3 sequence (DNA): TGTGCCAGTAGTATCGTACTGGGACAGGGGGCGCATGAGCAGTTCTTC. The chain couples TRBV19 to TRBJ2-1; 12 bases are a match to TRBD1. The CDR3 consists of 16 residues. From germline, CDR1 is LNHDA and CDR2 SQIVND (reference sequence). Trimming removed 3 bases from V and 8 bases from J; junction bases left unmatched: 8.

The V call is TRBV3-1 (or the pseudogene TRBV3-2), the J call TRBJ2-5, with 7 bases identical to TRBD2. The CDR3 totals 15 residues. Trimming removed 3 bases from V and 6 bases from J; junction bases left unmatched: 10. In germline, CDR1 is LGHDT, CDR2 YNNKEL (reference sequence). The CDR3 sequence: CASSQGGSIRQTQYF. The CDR3 DNA is TGTGCCAGCAGCCAGGGGGGGAGTATTCGACAGACCCAGTACTTC.

This clone was counted only a few times. The rearrangement uses TRBV3-1 (or the pseudogene TRBV3-2) and TRBJ1-6; 8 bases are shared with TRBD1. After removal of 1 base from V and 11 bases from J, the junction contained 10 bases not matched to a gene. The CDR3 consists of 16 residues. Germline CDR1 and CDR2: LGHDT and YNNKEL (reference sequence). In DNA form, the CDR3 reads TGTGCCAGCAGCCAAGGGACAGGGACGTTGCTAACACCCCTCCACTTT. Translating it yields CASSQGTGTLLTPLHF.

This clone was detected a few times. The V and J genes are TRBV9 and TRBJ1-3; maybe TRBD1 (5 bases). CDR1 is SGDLS and CDR2 is YYNGEE in the germline V gene. V dropped 4 bases and J dropped 2 bases, with 22 bases sitting between them. CDR3 length equals 18 residues. CDR3 DNA: TGTGCCAGCAGCCACTCAAGGGACCGGGGACTCACTGGAAACACCATATATTTT. It yields the protein CASSHSRDRGLTGNTIYF.

The chain joins TRBV18 to TRBJ2-7, with 7 bases that match TRBD1. The CDR3 consists of 15 residues. The germline V gene encodes CDR1 KGHSH and CDR2 LQKENI. Trimming removed 4 bases from V and 2 bases from J; junction bases left unmatched: 8. The CDR3: CASSQPGQRPYEQYF. CDR3 DNA: TGTGCCAGCTCACAGCCGGGACAGCGACCCTACGAGCAGTACTTC.

The J gene is TRBJ2-5, the V gene TRBV7-9; tentative D call: TRBD2 (5 bases). The length of the CDR3 is 15 residues. Germline V gives CDR1 SEHNR, CDR2 FQNEAQ (reference sequence). Trimming took 3 bases from V and 2 from J, leaving 13 bases between them. CDR3 sequence (DNA): TGTGCCAGCAGCTTTGGCGGACTCCCTCAAGAGACCCAGTACTTC. This codes for CASSFGGLPQETQYF. The variable domain in full, with the rest retrieved from reference TRBV7-9 and TRBJ2-5, is DTGVSQNPRHKITKRGQNVTFRCDPISEHNRLYWYRQTLGQGPEFLTYFQNEAQLEKSRLLSDRFSAERPKGSFSTLEIQRTEQGDSAMYLCASSFGGLPQETQYFGPGTRLLVL.

V is TRBV4-2 and J is TRBJ2-1, with 11 bases matching TRBD2. This CDR3 comprises 16 residues. In germline, CDR1 is LGHNA, CDR2 YNFKEQ. The V gene end was trimmed by 5 bases and the J gene end by 9 bases; junction bases not matched to a gene: 12. CDR3 DNA: TGTGCCAGCAGCTATACGACTAGCGGGAATTTGGGTGAGCAGTTCTTC. Translation: CASSYTTSGNLGEQFF.

The V and J genes are TRBV18 and TRBJ1-1, with D possibly TRBD1 on 6 matching bases. The CDR3 totals 15 residues. The V gene lost 3 bases and the J gene lost 1 base, with 12 bases spanning the gap. The germline gives CDR1 KGHSH, CDR2 LQKENI. The CDR3 spells CASSPGTRSNTEAFF. The CDR3 DNA reads as TGTGCCAGCTCACCCGGGACAAGGTCGAACACTGAAGCTTTCTTT. Full variable domain (rest looked up from reference TRBV18 and TRBJ1-1): NAGVMQNPRHLVRRRGQEARLRCSPMKGHSHVYWYRQLPEEGLKFMVYLQKENIIDESGMPKERFSAEFPKEGPSILRIQQVVRGDSAAYFCASSPGTRSNTEAFFGQGTRLTVV.

The chain is built from TRBV7-9 and TRBJ2-1; 8 bases line up with TRBD1. The length of the CDR3 is 13 residues. Germline V gene data show CDR1 as SEHNR and CDR2 as FQNEAQ (reference sequence). V was clipped by 10 bases and J by 4 bases; unmatched bases: 6. The CDR3 nucleotides are TGTGCCACCCGACAGGGGACATACAATGAGCAGTTCTTC. This encodes CATRQGTYNEQFF.

In DNA, the CDR3 is TGTGCCAGCAGCTTAACGCAGCCGGGGGGAGGAACACCCCTCCACTTT. Amino acids: CASSLTQPGGGTPLHF. This chain joins TRBV7-3 and TRBJ1-6, with a possible D match to TRBD1 (5 bases). CDR3 length: 16 amino acids. V was shortened by 0 bases and J by 11 bases, with 17 bases between the two germline ends. Germline assignment: CDR1 SGHTA and CDR2 FQGTGA.

J is TRBJ1-6 and V is TRBV6-5; a possible D gene is TRBD1 (6 bases). Per the germline V gene, CDR1 is MNHEY and CDR2 is SVGAGI. This CDR3 is 14 amino acids long. V lost 7 bases to trimming and J lost 2 bases, with 9 bases between them. The CDR3 bases are TGTGCCAGCACCCGGACAGCCTATAATTCACCCCTCCACTTT. Amino acids: CASTRTAYNSPLHF.

The rearrangement uses TRBV12-5 and TRBJ2-7; 9 bases align to TRBD1. The CDR3 runs to 16 residues. Germline V gives CDR1 LGHNT, CDR2 FRNRAP. The V and J ends lost 4 bases and 6 bases, in that order; junction bases with no gene match: 13. The CDR3 coding sequence is TGTGCTAGTGGTTGTCGCCGGGACAGGGTGAATCCCGAGCAGTACTTC. This codes for CASGCRRDRVNPEQYF.

The chain recombines TRBV5-1 with TRBJ1-1; TRBD1 is a possible D gene (5 bases). The V gene lost 3 bases and the J gene lost 6 bases, with 18 bases spanning the gap. This CDR3 has 15 residues. Per the germline V gene, CDR1 is SGHRS and CDR2 is YFSETQ. The CDR3 loop is CASSSGGTGAAEAFF. In nucleotides, the CDR3 is TGCGCCAGCAGCTCTGGGGGGACGGGTGCCGCTGAAGCTTTCTTT.

In this sample, this clone turned up once. J is TRBJ2-1 and V is TRBV6-4; 9 positions agree with TRBD1. The CDR3 covers 16 residues. The germline V gene has CDR1 MRHNA and CDR2 SNTAGT. The V and J ends lost 0 bases and 8 bases, in that order; junction bases with no gene match: 8. The CDR3 DNA reads as TGTGCCAGCAGTGACTCATCGGACAGGGGCTGGGATGAGCAGTTCTTC. Amino acids: CASSDSSDRGWDEQFF.

The chain carries TRBV5-6 and TRBJ1-1; D is perhaps TRBD1 (5 bases). Per germline, CDR1 SGHDT and CDR2 YYEEEE. Trimming stripped 4 bases from V and 0 bases from J, with 16 bases between. The CDR3 consists of 16 residues. The CDR3, as DNA: TGTGCCAGCAGCCTTGCCCGGGGACTGATGAACACTGAAGCTTTCTTT. Protein product: CASSLARGLMNTEAFF.

In its sample, this clone was seen once. CDR3 loop: CASSPDRAKNIQYF. The DNA for the CDR3 is TGTGCCAGCAGTCCCGACAGGGCCAAAAACATTCAGTACTTC. The chain uses TRBV6-2 or TRBV6-3 and TRBJ2-4; maybe TRBD1 (6 bases). CDR3 length: 14 amino acids. V was shortened by 5 bases and J by 1 base, with 9 bases between the two germline ends. The germline V gene encodes CDR1 MNHEY and CDR2 SVGEGT.

V is TRBV10-1 and J is TRBJ2-1; 7 bases match TRBD1. This CDR3 spans 13 amino acids. The V and J ends lost 2 bases and 9 bases, in that order; junction bases with no gene match: 4. Germline V gene data show CDR1 as WNHNN and CDR2 as SYGVQD (reference sequence). CDR3 loop: CASSERTGSEQFF. DNA for the CDR3: TGCGCCAGCAGTGAGCGGACAGGCAGTGAGCAGTTCTTC.

CDR3 nucleotide sequence: TGTGCCAGCAGTGAAGCGCAGGGTTCCTATAATTCACCCCTCCACTTT. Its protein product is CASSEAQGSYNSPLHF. This chain joins TRBV2 and TRBJ1-6; a possible D gene is TRBD1 (5 bases). V was cut by 0 bases and J by 1 base, with 7 bases left in between. This CDR3 has 16 amino acids. Germline V lookup: CDR1 SNHLY, CDR2 FYNNEI.

The rearrangement uses TRBV18 and TRBJ1-4, with 9 bases aligning to TRBD1. V was pared by 2 bases and J by 7 bases, with 5 bases of the junction left unmatched. Germline V gene data show CDR1 as KGHSH and CDR2 as LQKENI. The CDR3 covers 15 residues. CDR3 DNA: TGTGCCAGCTCACCAAAACAGGGGGCGGGTGAAAAACTGTTTTTT. It is translated as CASSPKQGAGEKLFF. Variable domain in full (rest from reference TRBV18 and TRBJ1-4): NAGVMQNPRHLVRRRGQEARLRCSPMKGHSHVYWYRQLPEEGLKFMVYLQKENIIDESGMPKERFSAEFPKEGPSILRIQQVVRGDSAAYFCASSPKQGAGEKLFFGSGTQLSVL.